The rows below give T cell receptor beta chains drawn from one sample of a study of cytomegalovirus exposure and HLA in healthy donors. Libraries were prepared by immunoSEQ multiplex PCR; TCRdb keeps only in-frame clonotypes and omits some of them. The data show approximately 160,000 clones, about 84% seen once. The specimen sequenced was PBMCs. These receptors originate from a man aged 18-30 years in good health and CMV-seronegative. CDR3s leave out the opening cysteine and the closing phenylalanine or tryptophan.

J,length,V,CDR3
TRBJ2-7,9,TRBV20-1,SARRTYEQY
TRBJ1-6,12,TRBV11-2,ASSQGTESQPLH
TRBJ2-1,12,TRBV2,ASIQGSPMSEQF
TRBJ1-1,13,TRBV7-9,SSSLGHGLNTEAF
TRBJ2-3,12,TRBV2,ASSEGRGPDTQY
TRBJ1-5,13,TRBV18,ASSPNTGGYQPQH
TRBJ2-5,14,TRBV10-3,AISVQTGQGDETQY
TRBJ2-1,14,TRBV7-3,ASSLDGLAGYNEQF
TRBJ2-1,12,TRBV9,ASSGVAGGGEQF
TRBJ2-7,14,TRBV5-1,ASSLSPGQGSYEQY
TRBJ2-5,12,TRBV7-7,ASSLGQLQETQY
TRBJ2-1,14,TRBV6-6,ASSQAGTSGIDEQF
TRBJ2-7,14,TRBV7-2,ASSLSARTSSYEQY
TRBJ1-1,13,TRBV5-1,ASSFYRGVNTEAF
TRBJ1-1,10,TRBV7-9,SSSSGGTEAF
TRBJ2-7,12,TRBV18,ASSPGTGQYEQY
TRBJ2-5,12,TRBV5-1,ASSLTGEGETQY
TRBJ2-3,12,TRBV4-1,ASSLSAGAEGQY
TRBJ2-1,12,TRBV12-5,ASALGTVIDEQF
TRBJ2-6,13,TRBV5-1,ASSGGGAGANVLT
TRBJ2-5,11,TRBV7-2,ASRGGGEETQY
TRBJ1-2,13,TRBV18,ASSPPGQSLGGYT
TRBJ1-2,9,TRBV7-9,ASSLDAGHL
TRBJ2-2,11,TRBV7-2,ASTLSRGGELF
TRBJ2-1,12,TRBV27,ASAAVGGPYEQF
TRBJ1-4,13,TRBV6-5,ASSVDRATNEKLF
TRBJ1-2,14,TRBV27,ASSPHQGLGNYGYT